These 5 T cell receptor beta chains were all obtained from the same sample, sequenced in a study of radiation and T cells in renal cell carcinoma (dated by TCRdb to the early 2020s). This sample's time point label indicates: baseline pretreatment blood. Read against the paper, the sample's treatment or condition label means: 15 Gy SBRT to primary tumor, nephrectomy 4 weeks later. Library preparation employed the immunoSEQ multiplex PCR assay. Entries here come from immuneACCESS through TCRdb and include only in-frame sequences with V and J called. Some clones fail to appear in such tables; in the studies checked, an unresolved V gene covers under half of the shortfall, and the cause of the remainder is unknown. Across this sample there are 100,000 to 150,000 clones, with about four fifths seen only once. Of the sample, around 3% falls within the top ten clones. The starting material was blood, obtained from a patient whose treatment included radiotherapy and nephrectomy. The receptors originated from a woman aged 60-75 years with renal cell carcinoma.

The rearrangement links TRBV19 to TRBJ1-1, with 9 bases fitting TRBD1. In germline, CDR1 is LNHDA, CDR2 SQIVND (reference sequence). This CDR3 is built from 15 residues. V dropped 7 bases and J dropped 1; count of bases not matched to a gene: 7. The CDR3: CASTLPQGANTEAFF. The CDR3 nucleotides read TGTGCCAGTACCCTACCACAGGGGGCGAACACTGAAGCTTTCTTT.

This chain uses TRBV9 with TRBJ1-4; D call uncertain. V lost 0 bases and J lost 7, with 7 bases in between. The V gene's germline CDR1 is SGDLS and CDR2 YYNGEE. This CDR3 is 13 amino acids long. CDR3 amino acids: CASSVDAGEKLFF. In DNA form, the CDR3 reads TGTGCCAGCAGCGTAGATGCCGGTGAAAAACTGTTTTTT.

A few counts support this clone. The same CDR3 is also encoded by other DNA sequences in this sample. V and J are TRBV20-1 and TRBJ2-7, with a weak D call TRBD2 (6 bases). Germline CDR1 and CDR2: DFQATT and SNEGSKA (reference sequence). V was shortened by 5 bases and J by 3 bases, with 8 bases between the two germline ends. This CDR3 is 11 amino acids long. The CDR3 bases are TGCAGTGCTCCGGGGGTCTACGAGCAGTACTTC. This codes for CSAPGVYEQYF.

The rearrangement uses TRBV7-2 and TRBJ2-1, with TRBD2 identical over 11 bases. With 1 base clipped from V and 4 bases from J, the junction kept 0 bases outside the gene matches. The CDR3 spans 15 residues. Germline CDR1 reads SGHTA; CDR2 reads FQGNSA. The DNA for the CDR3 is TGTGCCAGCAGCTTAGTAGCGGGGGGGTACAATGAGCAGTTCTTC. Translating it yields CASSLVAGGYNEQFF.

CDR3 bases: TGTGCCAGCAGTTTGGCGGGGTTTCGTGGGCAAGAGACCCAGTACTTC. This translates into CASSLAGFRGQETQYF. This chain links TRBV28 with TRBJ2-5; a possible D gene is TRBD2 (6 bases). In germline, CDR1 is MDHEN, CDR2 SYDVKM. This CDR3 spans 16 amino acids. The germline V and J ends were trimmed by 3 bases and 2 bases, with 16 bases remaining between them.